This is a list of T cell receptor beta chains from one sample in a study of T cells in Graves' hyperthyroidism and ophthalmopathy. MiXCR, applied by TCRdb to the multiplex PCR reads, yields one record per CDR3 protein. Found here are hundreds of thousands of distinct CDR3 sequences, less than 30% of them singletons; the top ten hold approximately 30%. Input material: blood. The receptors stem from a man in his forties with Graves' hyperthyroidism that later progressed to Graves' ophthalmopathy. CDR3s include the opening cysteine and the closing phenylalanine or tryptophan. D genes are given only for firm matches. Clone sizes are given selectively: once, few, many, or a class where the clone is expanded.

V: TRBV7-8
D: -
size: many
J: TRBJ2-5
CDR3: CASSLVQGHQETQYF
DNA: TGTGCCAGCAGCTTAGTCCAGGGCCACCAAGAGACCCAGTACTTC

V: TRBV11-2
D: TRBD2
size: many
J: TRBJ2-1
CDR3: CASSRQREGSNEQFF
DNA: TGTGCCAGCAGCCGACAGCGGGAGGGTAGCAATGAGCAGTTCTTC

V: TRBV12-3/TRBV12-4
D: -
size: many
J: TRBJ2-7
CDR3: CASSLGSQVYSYEQYF
DNA: TGTGCCAGCAGTTTAGGATCTCAGGTATACTCCTACGAGCAGTACTTC

V: TRBV4-1
D: -
size: many
J: TRBJ1-1
CDR3: CASSQDLMNTEAFF
DNA: TGCGCCAGCAGCCAAGATTTGATGAACACTGAAGCTTTCTTT

V: TRBV11-1
D: -
size: few
J: TRBJ2-7
CDR3: CASSSDGWSEEQYF
DNA: TGTGCCAGCAGCTCCGATGGGTGGTCGGAAGAGCAGTACTTC

V: TRBV11-2
D: -
size: few
J: TRBJ2-4
CDR3: CASSSRVAKNIQYF
DNA: TGTGCCAGCAGCTCTCGGGTAGCCAAAAACATTCAGTACTTC

V: TRBV30
D: -
size: many
J: TRBJ1-5
CDR3: CAWGPTGQPQHF
DNA: TGTGCCTGGGGGCCCACAGGGCAGCCCCAGCATTTT

V: TRBV20-1
D: -
size: many
J: TRBJ1-1
CDR3: CSARDPGLYLNTEAFF
DNA: TGCAGTGCTAGAGATCCGGGGCTCTACCTAAACACTGAAGCTTTCTTT

V: TRBV6-2/TRBV6-3
D: -
size: many
J: TRBJ2-5
CDR3: CASSPRGRGQETQYF
DNA: TGTGCCAGCAGTCCCCGTGGGCGGGGCCAAGAGACCCAGTACTTC

V: TRBV6-5
D: -
size: few
J: TRBJ2-7
CDR3: CASSYPLGGDTLEQYF
DNA: TGTGCCAGCAGTTACCCCCTGGGGGGCGACACCTTGGAGCAGTACTTC

V: TRBV6-2/TRBV6-3
D: TRBD2
size: -
J: TRBJ2-7
CDR3: CASTPEGRLADAYEQYF
DNA: TGTGCCAGCACCCCCGAGGGGCGACTAGCGGACGCCTACGAGCAGTACTTC

V: TRBV12-3/TRBV12-4
D: -
size: few
J: TRBJ2-7
CDR3: CASSFAHRYYEQYF
DNA: TGTGCCAGCAGTTTTGCGCACAGGTACTACGAGCAGTACTTC

V: TRBV12-3/TRBV12-4
D: -
size: many
J: TRBJ1-2
CDR3: CASSEVYGYTF
DNA: TGTGCCAGCAGCGAAGTTTATGGCTACACCTTC

V: TRBV12-3/TRBV12-4
D: -
size: many
J: TRBJ1-1
CDR3: CASSSPSLTEAFF
DNA: TGTGCCAGCAGTTCCCCCTCCTTAACTGAAGCTTTCTTT

V: TRBV30
D: TRBD1
size: many
J: TRBJ1-2
CDR3: CAWRTGFYGYTF
DNA: TGTGCCTGGAGGACAGGGTTCTATGGCTACACCTTC

V: TRBV9
D: -
size: many
J: TRBJ2-5
CDR3: CASGDGQETQYF
DNA: TGTGCTAGCGGTGATGGCCAAGAGACCCAGTACTTC

V: TRBV11-3
D: -
size: -
J: TRBJ2-5
CDR3: CASSSASRVQETQYF
DNA: TGTGCCAGCAGCTCCGCCTCCAGGGTCCAAGAGACCCAGTACTTC